The rows below give T cell receptor beta chains drawn from one sample of a study of cytomegalovirus exposure and HLA in healthy donors. The data were produced by immunoSEQ multiplex PCR, yet TCRdb's version contains in-frame clones alone and is incomplete. The table has 91,000 or so clones, 70% to 85% seen once. The sample taken for sequencing was PBMCs. These TCRs come from a man aged 25 to 40 in good health and CMV-seropositive. CDR3s include the opening cysteine and the closing phenylalanine or tryptophan. The order of the fields is J gene, clone size, D gene, V gene, CDR3 DNA, CDR3 protein. D genes are given only for firm matches. Clone size is shown for a subset of rows, as once, few, many or a class of expanded clone.

TRBJ1-1	NA	TRBD1	TRBV7-8	TGTGCCAGCAGCTTAGGGACAGGGATGAACACTGAAGCTTTCTTT	CASSLGTGMNTEAFF
TRBJ1-1	few	TRBD1	TRBV6-6	TGTGCCAGCACCTTAGGGACAGGAACACAACAGACTGAAGCTTTCTTT	CASTLGTGTQQTEAFF
TRBJ1-2	once	TRBD1	TRBV30	TGTGCCTGGACCACGGGACAGCTAGTCTATGGCTACACCTTC	CAWTTGQLVYGYTF
TRBJ2-1	NA	NA	TRBV30	TGTGCCTGGAGTGTTGAGGTTAATCACAATGAGCAGTTCTTC	CAWSVEVNHNEQFF
TRBJ1-2	NA	NA	TRBV5-6	TGTGCCAGCAGCTTGGTCTCTAACTATGGCTACACCTTC	CASSLVSNYGYTF
TRBJ2-2	NA	TRBD2	TRBV6-5	TGTGCCAGCAGCTTGGGACTAGCTAGCGGGGAGCTGTTTTTT	CASSLGLASGELFF
TRBJ2-3	NA	NA	TRBV7-9	TGTGCCAGCAGCTTTCCCCCGGGGGGCGGGGGAGGCACAGATACGCAGTATTTT	CASSFPPGGGGGTDTQYF
TRBJ1-1	NA	TRBD1	TRBV6-5	TGTGCCAGCAGGACAGGGGCAGGCACTGAAGCTTTCTTT	CASRTGAGTEAFF
TRBJ2-1	once	NA	TRBV4-1	TGCGCCAGCAGCCGAGTGAGGAATGAGCAGTTCTTC	CASSRVRNEQFF
TRBJ2-4	few	TRBD2	TRBV4-1	TGCGCCAGCAGCCCAGGGCGGGGGTTCGGGTCCAAAAACATTCAGTACTTC	CASSPGRGFGSKNIQYF
TRBJ2-7	few	TRBD2	TRBV6-6	TGTGCCGCCAGCAAAGGACTAGGACCACGCGAGCAGTACTTC	CAASKGLGPREQYF
TRBJ1-2	NA	NA	TRBV5-6	TGTGCCAGCAGGAGGACCGCACGGGGTGGCTACACCTTC	CASRRTARGGYTF
TRBJ2-2	once	NA	TRBV5-1	TGCGCCAGCAGCTTGGGGAGGAACACCGGGGAGCTGTTTTTT	CASSLGRNTGELFF
TRBJ1-2	NA	NA	TRBV5-4	TGTGCCAGCAGCCAAACAGGGTTCTATGGCTACACCTTC	CASSQTGFYGYTF
TRBJ1-5	NA	NA	TRBV19	TGTGCCAGTAGTAAGGTCCTGTTGGGGGGGAATCAGCCCCAGCATTTT	CASSKVLLGGNQPQHF
TRBJ2-5	NA	NA	TRBV27	TGTGCCAGCAGTTTAACGTCCCAGGGGATATTAGGAGAGACCCAGTACTTC	CASSLTSQGILGETQYF
TRBJ2-1	NA	TRBD2	TRBV7-9	TGTGCCAGCAGCCCGCCCAGAGGGAGGGACAATGAGCAGTTCTTC	CASSPPRGRDNEQFF
TRBJ2-1	NA	TRBD2	TRBV28	TGTGCCAGCAGTTTAGGCGGAGCCGGGGGGAATGAGCAGTTCTTC	CASSLGGAGGNEQFF
TRBJ2-1	once	NA	TRBV7-3	TGTGCCAGCAGTCTAGGTGCGGGGCAGGGTGAGTTCTTC	CASSLGAGQGEFF
TRBJ1-1	NA	TRBD1	TRBV19	TGTGCCAGTCGGGACAGACCTTCAATGAACACTGAAGCTTTCTTT	CASRDRPSMNTEAFF
TRBJ2-5	NA	TRBD2	TRBV5-1	TGCGCCAGCAGCCTACGTCCGGGACTAGCGGGGGGGGAAGAGACCCAGTACTTC	CASSLRPGLAGGEETQYF
TRBJ1-1	NA	NA	TRBV29-1	TGCAGCGGACAAAAGAACACTGAAGCTTTCTTT	CSGQKNTEAFF
TRBJ1-1	once	NA	TRBV2	TGTGCCAGCAGTGAAGTTGCGGGTTCCACTGAAGCTTTCTTT	CASSEVAGSTEAFF